Described below is a single T cell receptor beta chain sequence and its context. Its matching antigen is unknown. The PCR used 60 Vbeta and 13 Jbeta primers. As processed by the authors: A later analysis counted approximately 88 million unique TCR beta chains, about 10 million shared. Assay: immunoSEQ multiplex PCR; the TCRdb copy retains only in-frame clones and omits some. V, J and clone size were drawn from that table, and D and trimming were deduced from the DNA. The top ten clones hold 2.5% to 3.5% of a sample with 110,000 to 150,000 clones, 70% to 80% of them seen once. This sample is part of a study of cytomegalovirus exposure and HLA in healthy donors. Overall study results and limits: Reportedly, fewer N-insertions than the roughly 700-donor mean appeared in an Asian-associated ancestry cluster in a later analysis. A cluster of highly shared sequence variants was likely a sequencing artifact. According to the study, around 180 TCR beta chains were cytomegalovirus-associated.

This receptor was obtained from a female donor in good health and CMV-seronegative. The sequenced sample consisted of PBMCs.

The CDR3: CASSQLAGGLTDTQYF. The CDR3 region has the DNA TGCGCCAGCAGCCAACTAGCGGGGGGCCTCACAGATACGCAGTATTTT. The V call is TRBV4-3, the J call TRBJ2-3; 11 bases match TRBD2. Germline V gene data show CDR1 as LGHNA and CDR2 as YSLEER. J gave up 2 bases and V 2 bases, and 3 bases lay outside the gene matches. This CDR3 has 16 residues.